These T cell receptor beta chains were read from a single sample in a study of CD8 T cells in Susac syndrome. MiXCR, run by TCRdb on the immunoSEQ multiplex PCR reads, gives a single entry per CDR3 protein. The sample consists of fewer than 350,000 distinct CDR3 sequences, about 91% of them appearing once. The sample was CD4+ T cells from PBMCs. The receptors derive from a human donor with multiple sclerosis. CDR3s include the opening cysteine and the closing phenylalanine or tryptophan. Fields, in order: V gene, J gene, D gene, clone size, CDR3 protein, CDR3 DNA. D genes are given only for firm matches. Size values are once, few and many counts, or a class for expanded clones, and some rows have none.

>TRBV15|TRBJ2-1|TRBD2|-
CATSRDELAGAARGNEQFF
TGTGCCACCAGCAGAGATGAATTAGCGGGGGCCGCAAGGGGCAATGAGCAGTTCTTC
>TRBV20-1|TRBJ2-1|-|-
CSARERRDYNEQFF
TGCAGTGCTCGGGAAAGGCGGGACTACAATGAGCAGTTCTTC
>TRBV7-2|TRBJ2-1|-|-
CASSLSAGSYNEQFF
TGTGCCAGCAGCTTATCGGCGGGCTCCTACAATGAGCAGTTCTTC
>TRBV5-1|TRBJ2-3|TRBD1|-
CASSWAGGADTQYF
TGCGCCAGCAGCTGGGCAGGGGGTGCAGATACGCAGTATTTT
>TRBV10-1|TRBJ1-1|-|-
CASSEGVNTEAFF
TGCGCCAGCAGTGAGGGAGTGAACACTGAAGCTTTCTTT
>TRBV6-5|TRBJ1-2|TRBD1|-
CASSYDRGRGGYTF
TGTGCCAGCAGTTACGACAGGGGGCGAGGTGGCTACACCTTC
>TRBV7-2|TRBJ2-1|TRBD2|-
CASSSGLAWGNEQFF
TGTGCCAGCAGCTCGGGACTAGCATGGGGCAATGAGCAGTTCTTC
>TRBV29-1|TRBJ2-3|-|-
CSVDERQAPDTQYF
TGCAGCGTTGATGAGAGGCAGGCCCCAGATACGCAGTATTTT
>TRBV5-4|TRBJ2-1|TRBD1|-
CASTADRGLYNEQFF
TGTGCCAGCACGGCGGACAGGGGGCTCTACAATGAGCAGTTCTTC
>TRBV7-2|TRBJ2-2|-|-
CASSSNRVSGTGELFF
TGTGCCAGCAGCTCCAACCGAGTTTCGGGGACCGGGGAGCTGTTTTTT
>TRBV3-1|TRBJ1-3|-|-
CASSQSASGNTIYF
TGTGCCAGCAGCCAATCAGCATCTGGAAACACCATATATTTT
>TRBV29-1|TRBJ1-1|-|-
CSVVHDTEAFF
TGCAGCGTTGTGCACGACACTGAAGCTTTCTTT
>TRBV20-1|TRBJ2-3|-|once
CSASGFTGTQYF
TGCAGTGCTAGCGGCTTCACAGGTACGCAGTATTTT
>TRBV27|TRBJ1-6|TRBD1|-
CASSETGGISPLHF
TGTGCCAGCAGCGAAACAGGGGGTATTTCACCCCTCCACTTT
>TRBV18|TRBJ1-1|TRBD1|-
CASSHGPGQTNTEAFF
TGTGCCAGCTCACACGGCCCGGGACAGACGAACACTGAAGCTTTCTTT
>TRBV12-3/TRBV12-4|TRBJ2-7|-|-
CASSLMVSSYEQYF
TGTGCCAGCAGTTTAATGGTCTCCTCCTACGAGCAGTACTTC
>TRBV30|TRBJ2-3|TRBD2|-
CAWSVGGLGTDTQYF
TGTGCCTGGAGTGTGGGGGGGTTGGGCACAGATACGCAGTATTTT
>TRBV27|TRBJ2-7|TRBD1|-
CASSAAGTGRYEQYF
TGTGCCAGCAGTGCCGCCGGGACAGGGCGCTACGAGCAGTACTTC
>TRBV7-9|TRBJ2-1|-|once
CASSPWTPYNEQFF
TGTGCCAGCAGCCCTTGGACCCCCTACAATGAGCAGTTCTTC
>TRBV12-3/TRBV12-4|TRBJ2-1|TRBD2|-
CASNAREGNEQFF
TGTGCCAGTAACGCTCGGGAGGGCAATGAGCAGTTCTTC
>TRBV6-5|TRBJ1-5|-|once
CASSYRGGQPQHF
TGTGCCAGCAGTTACAGGGGAGGGCAGCCCCAGCATTTT
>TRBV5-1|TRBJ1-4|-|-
CASSSDSTNEKLFF
TGCGCCAGCAGCTCCGACTCAACTAATGAAAAACTGTTTTTT
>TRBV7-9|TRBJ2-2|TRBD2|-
CASSSTPGGRNAGELFF
TGTGCCAGCAGCTCGACACCCGGGGGGAGAAACGCCGGGGAGCTGTTTTTT
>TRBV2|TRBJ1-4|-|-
CASRAPGDEKLFF
TGTGCCAGCAGGGCCCCCGGGGACGAAAAACTGTTTTTT
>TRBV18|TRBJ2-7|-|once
CASSPVSNYEQYF
TGTGCCAGCTCACCAGTCTCGAACTACGAGCAGTACTTC
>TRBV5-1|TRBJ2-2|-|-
CASSLDGGNTGELFF
TGCGCCAGCAGCTTGGACGGGGGGAACACCGGGGAGCTGTTTTTT
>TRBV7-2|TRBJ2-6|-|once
CASSFRHAGFSGANVLTF
TGTGCCAGCAGCTTCCGACATGCAGGATTCTCTGGGGCCAACGTCCTGACTTTC
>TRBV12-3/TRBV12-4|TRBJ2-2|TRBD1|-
CASRGQGIGTGELFF
TGTGCCAGCAGGGGACAGGGGATCGGTACCGGGGAGCTGTTTTTT
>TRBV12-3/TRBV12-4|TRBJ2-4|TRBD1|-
CASSLPQFRTGSIQYF
TGTGCCAGCAGTTTACCCCAATTTAGGACAGGCAGCATTCAGTACTTC
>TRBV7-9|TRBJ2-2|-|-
CASSPRASRGQNTGELFF
TGTGCCAGCAGCCCACGGGCCAGCCGGGGCCAGAACACCGGGGAGCTGTTTTTT
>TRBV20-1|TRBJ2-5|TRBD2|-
CSARTSGETQYF
TGCAGTGCTAGAACTAGCGGGGAGACCCAGTACTTC
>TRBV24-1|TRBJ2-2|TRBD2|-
CATSPDRGLAGAVNTGELFF
TGTGCCACCAGTCCGGACCGTGGACTAGCGGGGGCCGTTAACACCGGGGAGCTGTTTTTT
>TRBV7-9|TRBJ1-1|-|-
CASSFPGQANTEAFF
TGTGCCAGCAGCTTCCCGGGACAAGCGAACACTGAAGCTTTCTTT
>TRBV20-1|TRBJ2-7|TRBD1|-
CSAISGTGQGDEQYF
TGCAGTGCCATCTCCGGGACAGGTCAGGGGGACGAGCAGTACTTC
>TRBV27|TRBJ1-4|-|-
CASSFRHHANEKLFF
TGTGCCAGCAGTTTTAGACATCACGCTAATGAAAAACTGTTTTTT
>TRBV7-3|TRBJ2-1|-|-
CASSQGASQYNEQFF
TGTGCCAGCAGCCAAGGTGCTAGCCAATACAATGAGCAGTTCTTC
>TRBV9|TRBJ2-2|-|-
CASSVKRTNTGELFF
TGTGCCAGCAGCGTTAAACGAACGAACACCGGGGAGCTGTTTTTT
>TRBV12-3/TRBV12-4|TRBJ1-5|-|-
CASRPARDQPQHF
TGTGCCAGCAGGCCCGCCCGGGATCAGCCCCAGCATTTT
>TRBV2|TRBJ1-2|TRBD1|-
CAISGQGRNYGYTF
TGTGCCATCTCAGGACAGGGCAGAAACTATGGCTACACCTTC
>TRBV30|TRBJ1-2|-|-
CAWSVLQTHPQYGYTF
TGTGCCTGGAGTGTACTACAAACCCACCCCCAGTATGGCTACACCTTC
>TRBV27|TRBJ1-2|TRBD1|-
CASSFGRQGGYGYTF
TGTGCCAGCAGTTTTGGGAGACAGGGAGGTTATGGCTACACCTTC
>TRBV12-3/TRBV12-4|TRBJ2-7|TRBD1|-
CASSFPPGQSSYEQYF
TGTGCCAGCAGTTTCCCTCCGGGACAGTCTTCCTACGAGCAGTACTTC
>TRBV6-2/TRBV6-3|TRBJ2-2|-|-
CASSTGGFDTGELFF
TGTGCCAGCAGCACCGGTGGGTTTGACACCGGGGAGCTGTTTTTT
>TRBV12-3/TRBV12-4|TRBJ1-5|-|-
CASRGSPSGNQPQHF
TGTGCCAGCAGAGGGTCACCTAGTGGCAATCAGCCCCAGCATTTT
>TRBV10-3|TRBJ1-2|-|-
CAISSEPGLTREGYTF
TGTGCCATCAGTAGCGAGCCGGGACTGACGAGGGAAGGCTACACCTTC
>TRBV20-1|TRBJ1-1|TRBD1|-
CSAREDRANTEAFF
TGCAGTGCTAGAGAGGACAGGGCGAACACTGAAGCTTTCTTT
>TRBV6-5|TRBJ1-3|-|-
CASRTPVGHTIYF
TGTGCCAGCAGAACCCCCGTGGGGCACACCATATATTTT
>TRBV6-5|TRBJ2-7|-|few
CASSLRASGIYEQYF
TGTGCCAGCAGTTTGCGGGCCAGTGGGATCTACGAGCAGTACTTC
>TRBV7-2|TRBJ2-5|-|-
CASSPNQGGTQYF
TGTGCCAGCAGCCCTAACCAGGGAGGGACCCAGTACTTC
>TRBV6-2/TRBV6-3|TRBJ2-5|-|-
CASRLNRDQETQYF
TGTGCCAGCAGACTGAACAGGGATCAAGAGACCCAGTACTTC
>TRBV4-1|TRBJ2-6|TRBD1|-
CASRGDRASGANVLTF
TGCGCCAGCAGAGGGGACAGGGCGTCTGGGGCCAACGTCCTGACTTTC
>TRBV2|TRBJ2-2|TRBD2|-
CASRSGGNTGELFF
TGTGCCAGCAGGTCGGGAGGGAACACCGGGGAGCTGTTTTTT
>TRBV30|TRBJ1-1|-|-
CACNQQVEAFF
TGTGCCTGTAACCAACAGGTTGAAGCTTTCTTT
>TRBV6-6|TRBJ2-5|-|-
CASAASERTQYF
TGTGCCAGCGCAGCTAGTGAGAGGACCCAGTACTTC
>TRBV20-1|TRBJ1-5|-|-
CSARHYPGEGQPQHF
TGCAGTGCTAGACATTACCCAGGGGAAGGACAGCCCCAGCATTTT